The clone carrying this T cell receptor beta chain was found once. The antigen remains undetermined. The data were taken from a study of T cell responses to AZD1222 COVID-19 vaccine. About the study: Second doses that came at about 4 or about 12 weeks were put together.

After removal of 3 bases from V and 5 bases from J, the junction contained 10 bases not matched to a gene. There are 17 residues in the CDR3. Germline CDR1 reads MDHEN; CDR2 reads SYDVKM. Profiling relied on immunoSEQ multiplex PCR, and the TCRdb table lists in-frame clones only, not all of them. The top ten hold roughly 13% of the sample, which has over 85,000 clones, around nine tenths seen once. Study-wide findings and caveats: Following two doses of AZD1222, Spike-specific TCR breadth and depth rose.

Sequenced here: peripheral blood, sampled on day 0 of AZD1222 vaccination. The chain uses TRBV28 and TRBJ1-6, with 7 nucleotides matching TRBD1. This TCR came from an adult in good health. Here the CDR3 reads CASSLVDWTGHNSPLHF. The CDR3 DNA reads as TGTGCCAGCAGTTTGGTTGATTGGACAGGACATAATTCACCCCTCCACTTT.